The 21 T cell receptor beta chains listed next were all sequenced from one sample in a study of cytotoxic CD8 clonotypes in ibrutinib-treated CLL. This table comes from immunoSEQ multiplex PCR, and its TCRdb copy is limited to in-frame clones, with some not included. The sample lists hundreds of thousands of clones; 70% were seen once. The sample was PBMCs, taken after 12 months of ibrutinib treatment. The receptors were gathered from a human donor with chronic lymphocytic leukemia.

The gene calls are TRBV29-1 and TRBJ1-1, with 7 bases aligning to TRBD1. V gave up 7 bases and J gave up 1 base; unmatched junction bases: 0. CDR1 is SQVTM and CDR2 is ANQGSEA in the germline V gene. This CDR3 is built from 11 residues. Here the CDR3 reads CSGQGNTEAFF. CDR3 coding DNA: TGCAGCGGACAGGGGAACACTGAAGCTTTCTTT.

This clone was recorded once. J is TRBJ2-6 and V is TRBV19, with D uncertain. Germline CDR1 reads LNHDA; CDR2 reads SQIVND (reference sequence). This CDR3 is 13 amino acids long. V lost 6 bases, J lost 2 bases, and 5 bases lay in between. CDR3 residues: CASRAPGANVLTF. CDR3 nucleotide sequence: TGTGCCAGTAGGGCGCCTGGGGCCAACGTCCTGACTTTC.

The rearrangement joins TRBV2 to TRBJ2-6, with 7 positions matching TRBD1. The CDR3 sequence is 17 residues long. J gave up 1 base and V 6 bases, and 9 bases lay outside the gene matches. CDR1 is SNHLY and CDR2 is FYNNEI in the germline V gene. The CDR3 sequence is CASSRDSSASGANVLTF. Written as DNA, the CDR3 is TGTGCCAGCAGCCGGGACAGTAGTGCATCTGGGGCCAACGTCCTGACTTTC. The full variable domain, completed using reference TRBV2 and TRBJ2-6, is EPEVTQTPSHQVTQMGQEVILRCVPISNHLYFYWYRQILGQKVEFLVSFYNNEISEKSEIFDDQFSVERPDGSNFTLKIRSTKLEDSAMYFCASSRDSSASGANVLTFGAGSRLTVL.

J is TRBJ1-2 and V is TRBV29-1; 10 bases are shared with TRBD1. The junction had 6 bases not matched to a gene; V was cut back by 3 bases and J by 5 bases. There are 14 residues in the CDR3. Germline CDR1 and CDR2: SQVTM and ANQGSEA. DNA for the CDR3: TGCAGCGTTGAGGGACAGGGGACCTCTTATGGCTACACCTTC. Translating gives CSVEGQGTSYGYTF.

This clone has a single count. CDR3 nucleotide sequence: TGTGCCAGCAGTTACCAAGGGGGAGTTTCCTACAATGAGCAGTTCTTC. Its translation is CASSYQGGVSYNEQFF. This chain links TRBV6-5 with TRBJ2-1, with D possibly matching TRBD1 (6 bases). The CDR3 loop spans 16 amino acids. V was trimmed by 2 bases and J by 1 base, leaving 12 bases between them. Germline loops: CDR1 MNHEY, CDR2 SVGAGI.

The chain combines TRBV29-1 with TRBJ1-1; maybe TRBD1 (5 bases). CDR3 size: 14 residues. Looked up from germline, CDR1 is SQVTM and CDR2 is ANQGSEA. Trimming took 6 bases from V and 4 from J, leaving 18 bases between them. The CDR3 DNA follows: TGCAGCGTACCAGACCAGGGATGGGGCACTGAAGCTTTCTTT. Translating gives CSVPDQGWGTEAFF.

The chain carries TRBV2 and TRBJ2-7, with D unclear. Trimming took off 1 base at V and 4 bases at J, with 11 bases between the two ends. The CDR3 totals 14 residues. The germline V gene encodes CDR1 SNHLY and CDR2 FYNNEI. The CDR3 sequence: CASSEDGRLYEQYF. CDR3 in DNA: TGTGCCAGCAGTGAAGACGGCAGATTATACGAGCAGTACTTC.

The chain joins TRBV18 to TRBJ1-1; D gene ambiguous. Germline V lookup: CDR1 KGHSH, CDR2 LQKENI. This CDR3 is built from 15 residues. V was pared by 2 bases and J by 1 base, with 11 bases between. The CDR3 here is CASSPRSGWNTEAFF. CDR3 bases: TGTGCCAGCTCACCAAGGTCCGGGTGGAACACTGAAGCTTTCTTT.

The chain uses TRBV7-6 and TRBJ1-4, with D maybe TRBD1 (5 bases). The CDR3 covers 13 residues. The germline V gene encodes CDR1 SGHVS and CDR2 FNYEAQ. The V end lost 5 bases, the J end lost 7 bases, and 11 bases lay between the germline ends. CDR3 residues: CASSLRVAEKLFF. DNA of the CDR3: TGTGCCAGCAGCCTCAGGGTTGCTGAAAAACTGTTTTTT. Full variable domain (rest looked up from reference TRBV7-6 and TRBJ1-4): GAGVSQSPRYKVTKRGQDVALRCDPISGHVSLYWYRQALGQGPEFLTYFNYEAQQDKSGLPNDRFSAERPEGSISTLTIQRTEQRDSAMYRCASSLRVAEKLFFGSGTQLSVL.

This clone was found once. The CDR3 bases are TGTGCCTGGAGCGACACCCCCTATGGCTACACCTTC. Translation: CAWSDTPYGYTF. The J gene is TRBJ1-2, the V gene TRBV30; D is ambiguous. CDR3 length equals 12 residues. Germline CDR1 GTSNPN, CDR2 SVGIG (reference sequence). Trimming removed 3 bases from V and 4 bases from J, with 9 bases in between.

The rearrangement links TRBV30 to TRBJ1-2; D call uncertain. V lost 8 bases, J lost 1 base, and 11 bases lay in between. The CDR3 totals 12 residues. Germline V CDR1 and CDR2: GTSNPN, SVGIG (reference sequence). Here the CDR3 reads CATRWSNYGYTF. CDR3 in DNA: TGTGCCACGCGGTGGAGTAACTATGGCTACACCTTC.

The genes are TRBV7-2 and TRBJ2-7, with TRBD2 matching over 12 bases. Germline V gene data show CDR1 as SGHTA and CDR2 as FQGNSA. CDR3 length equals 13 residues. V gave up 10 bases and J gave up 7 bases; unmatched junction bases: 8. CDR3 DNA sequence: TGTGCCACCGGGACTAGCGGGTGGGGGGAGCAGTACTTC. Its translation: CATGTSGWGEQYF. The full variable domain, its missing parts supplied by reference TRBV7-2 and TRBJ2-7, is GAGVSQSPSNKVTEKGKDVELRCDPISGHTALYWYRQSLGQGLEFLIYFQGNSAPDKSGLPSDRFSAERTGGSVSTLTIQRTQQEDSAVYLCATGTSGWGEQYFGPGTRLTVT.

Here the CDR3 reads CSVESWEGYTF. CDR3 DNA: TGCAGCGTTGAAAGTTGGGAGGGCTACACCTTC. The chain carries TRBV29-1 and TRBJ1-2; D is undetermined. Trimming pared 2 bases from V and 8 bases from J, leaving 9 bases between. Germline V gene sequence: CDR1 SQVTM, CDR2 ANQGSEA. This CDR3 region has 11 residues.

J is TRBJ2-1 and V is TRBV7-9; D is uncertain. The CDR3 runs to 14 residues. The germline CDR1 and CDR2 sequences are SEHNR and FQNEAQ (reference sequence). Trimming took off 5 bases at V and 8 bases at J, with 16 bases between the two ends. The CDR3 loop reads CASSLELNNDEQFF. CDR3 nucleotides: TGTGCCAGCAGCCTCGAGCTAAACAATGATGAGCAGTTCTTC.

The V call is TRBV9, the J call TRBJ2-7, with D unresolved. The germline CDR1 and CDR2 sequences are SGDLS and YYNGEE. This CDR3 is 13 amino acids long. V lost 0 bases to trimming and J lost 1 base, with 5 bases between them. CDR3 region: CASSVVGSYEQYF. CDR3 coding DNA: TGTGCCAGCAGCGTAGTCGGTTCCTACGAGCAGTACTTC.

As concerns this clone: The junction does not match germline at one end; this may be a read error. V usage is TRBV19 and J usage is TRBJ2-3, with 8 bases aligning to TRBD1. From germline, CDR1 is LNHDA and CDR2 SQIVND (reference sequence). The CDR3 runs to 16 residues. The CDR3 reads CASSDRGQGSIDTQYF. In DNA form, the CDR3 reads TGTGCCAGTAGCGACCGAGGACAGGGTAGCATAGATACGCAGTATTTT.

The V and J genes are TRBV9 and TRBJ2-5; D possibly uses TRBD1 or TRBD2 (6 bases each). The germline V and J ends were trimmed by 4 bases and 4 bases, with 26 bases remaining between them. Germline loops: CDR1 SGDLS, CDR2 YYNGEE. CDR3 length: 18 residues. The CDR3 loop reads CASSPRVGGTGFAETQYF. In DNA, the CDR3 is TGTGCCAGCAGCCCCCGTGTGGGGGGCACGGGGTTCGCAGAGACCCAGTACTTC. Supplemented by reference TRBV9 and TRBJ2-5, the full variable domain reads DSGVTQTPKHLITATGQRVTLRCSPRSGDLSVYWYQQSLDQGLQFLIQYYNGEERAKGNILERFSAQQFPDLHSELNLSSLELGDSALYFCASSPRVGGTGFAETQYFGPGTRLLVL.

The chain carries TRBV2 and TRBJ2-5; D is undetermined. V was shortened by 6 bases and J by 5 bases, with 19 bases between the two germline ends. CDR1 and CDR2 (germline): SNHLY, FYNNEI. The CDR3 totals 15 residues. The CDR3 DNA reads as TGTGCCAGCAGCGAGGAAAGGCATAGGCCGGAGACCCAGTACTTC. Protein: CASSEERHRPETQYF.

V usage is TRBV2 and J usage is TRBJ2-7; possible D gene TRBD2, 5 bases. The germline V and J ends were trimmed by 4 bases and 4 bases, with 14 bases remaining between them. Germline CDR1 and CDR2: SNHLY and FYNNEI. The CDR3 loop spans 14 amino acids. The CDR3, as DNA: TGTGCCAGCAGTGGCAAAGCGGACCCTTACGAGCAGTACTTC. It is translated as CASSGKADPYEQYF.

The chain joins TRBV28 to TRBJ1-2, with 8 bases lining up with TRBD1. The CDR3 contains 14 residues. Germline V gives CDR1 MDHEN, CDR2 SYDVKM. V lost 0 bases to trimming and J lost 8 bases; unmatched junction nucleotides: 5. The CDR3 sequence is CASSLWVRGRGYTF. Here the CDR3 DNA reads TGTGCCAGCAGTTTATGGGTCAGGGGGCGCGGCTACACCTTC.

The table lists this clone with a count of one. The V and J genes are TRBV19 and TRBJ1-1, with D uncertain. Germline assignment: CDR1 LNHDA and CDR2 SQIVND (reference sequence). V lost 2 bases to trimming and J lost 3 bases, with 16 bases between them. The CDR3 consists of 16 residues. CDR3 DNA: TGTGCCAGTAGTATATCCCCCGACGCAGTCCACACTGAAGCTTTCTTT. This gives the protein CASSISPDAVHTEAFF.